This T cell receptor beta chain originates from a study of Ad26.COV2.S vaccination and SARS-CoV-2 variants. The wider study: Ad26.COV2.S, an intramuscular injection, was given once or twice 56 days apart. General study points: It was vaccine recipients, not placebo recipients, who had the higher spike-specific TCR breadth.

This CDR3 has 15 amino acids. V was cut by 4 bases and J by 9 bases, with 17 bases left in between. CDR1 SGHNT and CDR2 YYREEE come from the germline V gene (reference sequence). With regard to this clone: The antigen remains undetermined.

Regarding treatment: roughly 19 received Ad26.COV2.S at low or high dose, single or two shots; 5 received placebo; per-sample allocation not given. Sampling was done on day 63 after the first vaccine or placebo injection. Aged 18-55 years, donor was enrolled in Boston in 2020. Clones were sequenced by immunoSEQ multiplex PCR, and TCRdb holds only the in-frame ones, with some missing. The table includes about 480,000 clones, around 90% detected once. The chain joins TRBV5-4 to TRBJ1-6; D call uncertain. Sequenced here: peripheral blood, sampled in a trial of Ad26.COV2.S vaccine versus placebo. The clonotype comes from a person aged 18-65 years who received the Ad26.COV2.S COVID-19 vaccine or a placebo. In nucleotides, the CDR3 is TGTGCCAGCAGCCCCACAGAAAATCTAGGTTCACCCCTCCACTTT. Protein sequence: CASSPTENLGSPLHF.